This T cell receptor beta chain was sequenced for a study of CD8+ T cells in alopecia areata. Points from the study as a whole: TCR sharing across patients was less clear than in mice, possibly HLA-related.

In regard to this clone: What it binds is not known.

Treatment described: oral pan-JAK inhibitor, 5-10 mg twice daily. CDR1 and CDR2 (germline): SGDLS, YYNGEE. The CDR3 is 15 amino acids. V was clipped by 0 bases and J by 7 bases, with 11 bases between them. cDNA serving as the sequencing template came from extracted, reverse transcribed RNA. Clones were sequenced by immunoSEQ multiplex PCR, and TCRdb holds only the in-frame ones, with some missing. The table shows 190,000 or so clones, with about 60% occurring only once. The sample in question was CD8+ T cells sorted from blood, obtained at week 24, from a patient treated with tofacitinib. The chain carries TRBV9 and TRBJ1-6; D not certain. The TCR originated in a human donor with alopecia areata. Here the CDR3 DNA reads TGTGCCAGCAGCGTAGAAGGAGAAGTAAATTCACCCCTCCACTTT. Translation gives CASSVEGEVNSPLHF.